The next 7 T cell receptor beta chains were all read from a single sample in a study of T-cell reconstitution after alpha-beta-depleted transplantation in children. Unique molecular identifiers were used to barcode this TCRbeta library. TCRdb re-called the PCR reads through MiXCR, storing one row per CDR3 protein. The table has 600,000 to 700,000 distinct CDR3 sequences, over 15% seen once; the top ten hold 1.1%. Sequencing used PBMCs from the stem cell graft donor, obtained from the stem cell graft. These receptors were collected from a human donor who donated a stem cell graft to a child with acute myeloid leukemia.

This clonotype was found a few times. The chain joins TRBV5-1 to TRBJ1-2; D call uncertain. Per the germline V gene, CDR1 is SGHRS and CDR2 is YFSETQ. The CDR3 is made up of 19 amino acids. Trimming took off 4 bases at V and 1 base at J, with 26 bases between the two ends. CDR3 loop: CASSLRISGNSGNNYGYTF. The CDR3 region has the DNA TGCGCCAGCAGCCTTAGGATATCCGGAAACTCCGGTAATAACTATGGCTACACCTTC.

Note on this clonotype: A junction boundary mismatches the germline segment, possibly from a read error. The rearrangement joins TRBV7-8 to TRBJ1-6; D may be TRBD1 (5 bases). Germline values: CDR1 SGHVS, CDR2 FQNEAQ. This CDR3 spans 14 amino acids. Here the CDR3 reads CASSLGQGNSPLNF. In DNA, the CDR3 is TGTGCCAGCAGCTTGGGGCAGGGTAATTCACCCCTCAACTTT.

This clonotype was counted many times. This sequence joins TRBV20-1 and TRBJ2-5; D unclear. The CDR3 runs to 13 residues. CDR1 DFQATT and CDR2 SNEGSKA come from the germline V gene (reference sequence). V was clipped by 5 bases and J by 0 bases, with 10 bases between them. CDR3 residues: CSAFGPDQETQYF. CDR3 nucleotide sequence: TGCAGTGCTTTCGGACCCGACCAAGAGACCCAGTACTTC.

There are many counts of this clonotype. CDR3 bases: TGTGCCAGCAGCCACCGAGATACGCAGTATTTT. Translation: CASSHRDTQYF. The chain employs TRBV12-3 or TRBV12-4 and TRBJ2-3; D call uncertain. The CDR3 consists of 11 residues. V was pared by 6 bases and J by 5 bases, with 6 bases between.

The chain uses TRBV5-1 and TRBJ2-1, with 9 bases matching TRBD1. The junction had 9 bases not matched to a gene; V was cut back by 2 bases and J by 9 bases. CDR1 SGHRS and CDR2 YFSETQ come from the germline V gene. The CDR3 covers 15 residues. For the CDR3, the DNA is TGCGCCAGCAGCTTTACAGGGGGCGTTTTCAGTGAGCAGTTCTTC. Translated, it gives CASSFTGGVFSEQFF.

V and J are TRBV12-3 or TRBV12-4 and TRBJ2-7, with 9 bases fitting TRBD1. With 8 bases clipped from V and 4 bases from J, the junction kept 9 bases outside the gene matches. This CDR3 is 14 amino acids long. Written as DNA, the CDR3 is TGTGCCAGCGGTCCCTGGGACAGGGCTTACGAGCAGTACTTC. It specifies CASGPWDRAYEQYF.

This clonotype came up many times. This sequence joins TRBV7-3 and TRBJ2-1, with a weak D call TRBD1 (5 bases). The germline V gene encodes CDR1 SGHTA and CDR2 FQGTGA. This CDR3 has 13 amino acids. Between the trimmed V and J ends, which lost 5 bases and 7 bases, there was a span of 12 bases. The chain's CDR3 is CASSPQEPNEQFF. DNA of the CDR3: TGTGCCAGCAGCCCACAGGAGCCGAATGAGCAGTTCTTC.